These 15 T cell receptor beta chains were sequenced from one sample in a study of T cell clones after liver transplantation (dated by TCRdb to between 2018 and 2021). Library method: the immunoSEQ multiplex PCR assay. Sourced from immuneACCESS, this table was stored by TCRdb with only in-frame sequences that have V and J called. A share of the clones is absent; for the studies checked, an unresolved V gene accounts for under half, and the remainder has no known explanation. The sample records more than 95,000 clones, less than 95% of which are singletons. The ten largest clonotypes hold 0.8% to 0.9% of the sample. The sample in question was CD4+ T cells from blood, obtained 12 months after liver transplant. The origin of the receptors is a human patient who received a liver transplant. Because of the transplant, the T cells may be the graft donor's rather than the patient's own.

The chain uses TRBV2 and TRBJ2-5; 14 nucleotides match TRBD2. This CDR3 has 17 residues. V dropped 4 bases and J dropped 5; count of bases not matched to a gene: 9. Germline CDR1 is SNHLY and CDR2 is FYNNEI. CDR3 sequence reads: CASSAYQGLAGDETQYF. The CDR3 DNA reads as TGTGCCAGCAGTGCATATCAGGGACTAGCGGGAGACGAGACCCAGTACTTC.

This chain links TRBV15 with TRBJ2-1; tentative D call: TRBD2 (5 bases). V was pared by 6 bases and J by 8 bases, with 20 bases between. Germline V lookup: CDR1 LNHNV, CDR2 YYDKDF (reference sequence). This CDR3 has 15 amino acids. In DNA form, the CDR3 reads TGTGCCACCAGTCCCCAGGACTGGGAAAGGGATGAGCAGTTCTTC. The encoded protein is CATSPQDWERDEQFF.

This clone has a handful of counts. This sequence joins TRBV7-2 and TRBJ2-7, with TRBD1 identical over 11 bases. Germline lookup yields CDR1 SGHTA and CDR2 FQGNSA. With 6 bases clipped from V and 4 bases from J, the junction kept 11 bases outside the gene matches. This CDR3 is 16 amino acids long. The CDR3 loop is CASSLNSGTGGYEQYF. The CDR3 DNA is TGTGCCAGCAGTCTTAACTCCGGGACAGGGGGGTACGAGCAGTACTTC. Together with reference TRBV7-2 and TRBJ2-7, the CDR3 gives the full variable domain: GAGVSQSPSNKVTEKGKDVELRCDPISGHTALYWYRQSLGQGLEFLIYFQGNSAPDKSGLPSDRFSAERTGGSVSTLTIQRTQQEDSAVYLCASSLNSGTGGYEQYFGPGTRLTVT.

The genes are TRBV28 and TRBJ2-7; 7 bases are a match to TRBD2. V was pared by 7 bases and J by 0 bases, with 9 bases of the junction left unmatched. Germline V gene sequence: CDR1 MDHEN, CDR2 SYDVKM. CDR3 length: 15 residues. The CDR3: CASTSGPSYSYEQYF. For the CDR3, the DNA is TGTGCCAGCACTAGCGGTCCCTCCTACTCCTACGAGCAGTACTTC.

V is TRBV27 and J is TRBJ2-1; the match to TRBD1 covers 10 bases. From germline, CDR1 is MNHEY and CDR2 SMNVEV (reference sequence). The ends lost 4 bases at V and 6 bases at J; junction bases unmatched: 9. The CDR3 covers 16 residues. The DNA of the CDR3 is TGTGCCAGCAGTTACGATAGGGGGACAGGGGTCAATGAGCAGTTCTTC. Amino acids: CASSYDRGTGVNEQFF.

This rearrangement joins TRBV18 to TRBJ1-3; D is perhaps TRBD1 (5 bases). V gave up 3 bases and J gave up 3 bases, with 9 bases separating them. CDR1 is KGHSH and CDR2 is LQKENI in the germline V gene. CDR3 size: 14 residues. CDR3 sequence (DNA): TGTGCCAGCTCACCCCGGGGCGATGGAAACACCATATATTTT. It codes for CASSPRGDGNTIYF.

This chain uses TRBV5-1 with TRBJ2-7; TRBD2 matches 8 bases. The CDR3 is 14 amino acids. Germline loops: CDR1 SGHRS, CDR2 YFSETQ. The J segment lost 7 bases and the V segment lost 0 bases, leaving 6 bases of the junction unmatched. In nucleotides, the CDR3 is TGCGCCAGCAGCTTGGACGGGGTAGCGGGAGAGCAGTACTTC. Residues: CASSLDGVAGEQYF.

The chain carries TRBV9 and TRBJ1-2, with D unclear. This CDR3 has 17 residues. Trimming pared 0 bases from V and 0 bases from J, leaving 15 bases between. CDR1 and CDR2 (germline): SGDLS, YYNGEE. CDR3 nucleotides: TGTGCCAGCAGCGTAGATGCAGGACTAACAGCTAACTATGGCTACACCTTC. Residues: CASSVDAGLTANYGYTF.

This clone was seen a single time. The chain is built from TRBV21-1 and TRBJ1-2; TRBD1 is taken as the D call from the table, unchecked against the DNA. TRBV21-1 is listed as a pseudogene. CDR3 length: 14 residues. The CDR3 nucleotides are TGTGCCAGCAGCACCGGACAGGGGAGGGATGGCTACACCTTC. Residues: CASSTGQGRDGYTF.

The chain uses TRBV7-8 and TRBJ2-7, with a tentative D call TRBD1 (5 bases). The V end was cut by 3 bases, the J end by 2 bases, with 11 bases between. Germline-derived CDR1 and CDR2 are SGHVS and FQNEAQ. The CDR3 runs to 14 residues. The CDR3 loop is CASSLSTGTYEQYF. DNA for the CDR3: TGTGCCAGCAGCTTGTCAACAGGAACCTACGAGCAGTACTTC.

This rearrangement joins TRBV5-1 to TRBJ1-2; 7 nucleotides align to TRBD1. The V segment lost 0 bases and the J segment 7 bases; nucleotides outside the gene matches: 9. This CDR3 spans 15 amino acids. Germline loops: CDR1 SGHRS, CDR2 YFSETQ. CDR3 DNA sequence: TGCGCCAGCAGCTTGGAGGGGACAGATACACGTGGCTACACCTTC. This sequence encodes CASSLEGTDTRGYTF.

This chain connects TRBV2 to TRBJ2-7, with D uncertain. Between the trimmed V and J ends, which lost 7 bases and 2 bases, there was a span of 15 bases. The CDR3 extends over 14 amino acids. Germline-derived CDR1 and CDR2 are SNHLY and FYNNEI. The CDR3 DNA is TGTGCCAGCACTAGAGGTCAGGTCCCCTACGAGCAGTACTTC. Encoded protein: CASTRGQVPYEQYF.

The chain links TRBV7-9 to TRBJ1-4; D unresolved. This CDR3 contains 14 residues. V was shortened by 8 bases and J by 2 bases, with 12 bases between the two germline ends. From germline, CDR1 is SEHNR and CDR2 FQNEAQ (reference sequence). The CDR3 region is CASGERRTNEKLFF. As DNA, the CDR3 is TGTGCCAGCGGGGAGAGGAGGACTAATGAAAAACTGTTTTTT.

Points on this clone: A junction end diverges from the germline sequence, so it may reflect a read error. The chain has TRBV7-7 and TRBJ2-2; the D is unclear. Germline CDR1 and CDR2: SSHAT and FNYEAQ (reference sequence). The CDR3 runs 15 residues. The CDR3 spells CASTPEPTGTGELFF. The CDR3 coding sequence is TGTGCTAGCACCCCAGAACCGACGGGCACCGGGGAGCTGTTTTTT.

The chain couples TRBV11-2 to TRBJ2-7; TRBD1 matches 10 bases. From germline, CDR1 is SGHAT and CDR2 FQNNGV. CDR3 length equals 15 residues. V was clipped by 3 bases and J by 2 bases; unmatched bases: 4. DNA for the CDR3: TGTGCCAGCAGCTTTGGACAGGGGGTCGCCTACGAGCAGTACTTC. Translated, it gives CASSFGQGVAYEQYF.